This T cell receptor (beta chain) was sequenced in a study of identical twins. In TCRdb, the 5' RACE reads were re-called with MiXCR into one record per CDR3 protein. Of about 890,000 distinct CDR3 sequences in the sample, about 12% were seen once. On this clonotype: Its antigen is currently unknown.

The germline V gene encodes CDR1 SGHRS and CDR2 YFSETQ. CDR3 size: 16 residues. V was clipped by 4 bases and J by 6 bases, with 20 bases between them. Regarding the study as a whole: Zero-insertion analyses were open to partial confounding by invariant MAIT and iNKT cells. Its conclusions, products of cross-sectional statistical analysis, did not come from following the same donors. Recombination models fit unrelated individuals' TCR alpha sharing but underestimated twins'. Out-of-frame alpha sequences shared between twins exhibited an excess of low generation probability.

These same data were also listed under a study on yellow fever vaccine responses in identical twins.

The sample was PBMCs. The chain carries TRBV5-1 and TRBJ2-1; D is perhaps TRBD1 (5 bases). The TCR sequence derives from a woman aged 18 to 35 in good health. The CDR3 spells CASSIETGPKGNEQFF. The CDR3 DNA is TGCGCCAGCAGCATCGAAACAGGTCCGAAAGGCAATGAGCAGTTCTTC.